This T cell receptor beta chain derives from a study of blood T cell repertoires in COVID-19. Study at large: From T cells, B-cell-depleted T cells, or PBMCs came the material, which was cDNA or gDNA.

This clone was counted a few times. Germline lookup yields CDR1 SGHVS and CDR2 FQNEAQ. Trimming took 5 bases from V and 8 from J, leaving 18 bases between them. This CDR3 is built from 14 residues. The data were produced by immunoSEQ multiplex PCR, yet TCRdb's version contains in-frame clones alone and is incomplete. This table has about 34,000 clones, 77% appearing once. Input material: peripheral blood. This rearrangement joins TRBV7-8 to TRBJ1-2; possible D gene TRBD1, 5 bases. The clonotype was recovered from a human donor in a cohort sampled during active COVID-19. The CDR3 here is CASSPRADRGGYTF. In DNA form, the CDR3 reads TGTGCCAGCAGCCCCCGGGCAGATCGGGGGGGCTACACCTTC.